These 23 T cell receptor beta chains came from one sample sequenced in a study of human T cells and chemical hapten exposure. Sample time point: patch test 2, 6 weeks after DPC sensitization. The treatment here: therapeutic diphenylcyclopropenone sensitization with weekly scalp DPC. TCRdb fed the RACE reads into MiXCR, producing one record per CDR3 protein. The sample carries fewer than 150,000 distinct CDR3 sequences, approximately 12% recorded once. The sequences come from whole blood, collected in connection with sensitization to the hapten diphenylcyclopropenone (DPC). The receptor source for this set is a woman aged 45-60 years with alopecia areata. Some clones in this sample may be carry-over from other donors' samples.

The chain uses TRBV5-1 and TRBJ1-5, with D perhaps matching TRBD1 (6 bases). The CDR3 contains 14 residues. Trimming cost V 2 bases and J 3 bases, with 9 bases left between them. Germline loops: CDR1 SGHRS, CDR2 YFSETQ. This CDR3 is CASSLGDINQPQHF. The CDR3 DNA follows: TGCGCCAGCAGCTTAGGGGACATCAATCAGCCCCAGCATTTT.

In this sample, this clonotype turned up many times. V and J are TRBV12-5 and TRBJ2-1, with TRBD1 matching 7 bases. The CDR3 covers 15 residues. Germline CDR1 is LGHNT and CDR2 is FRNRAP. The V gene end was trimmed by 5 bases and the J gene end by 5 bases; junction bases not matched to a gene: 9. The CDR3: CASGPLTGLHNEQFF. As DNA, the CDR3 is TGTGCTAGTGGTCCCCTGACAGGGCTCCACAATGAGCAGTTCTTC. The whole variable domain, filled in from reference TRBV12-5 and TRBJ2-1, reads DARVTQTPRHKVTEMGQEVTMRCQPILGHNTVFWYRQTMMQGLELLAYFRNRAPLDDSGMPKDRFSAEMPDATLATLKIQPSEPRDSAVYFCASGPLTGLHNEQFFGPGTRLTVL.

There are a few counts of this clonotype. One end of the junction is discordant with germline, which a read error may explain. The chain links TRBV7-7 to TRBJ2-3; 7 nucleotides match TRBD2. The CDR3 is 15 residues long. Germline V lookup: CDR1 SSHAT, CDR2 FNYEAQ (reference sequence). The CDR3 bases are TGTGCTAGCAGCCAGGGAGGGACCCGAGGGGATACGCAGTATTTT. Protein product: CASSQGGTRGDTQYF.

V is TRBV21-1 and J is TRBJ2-7; TRBD1 is taken as the D call from the table, unchecked against the DNA. TRBV21-1 is a listed pseudogene. CDR3 length: 15 amino acids. In DNA, the CDR3 is TGTGCCAGCAGCACCCGGGACGGTAGCTCCTACGAGCAGTACTTC. This encodes CASSTRDGSSYEQYF.

Only a few counts were recorded for this clonotype. This chain uses TRBV28 with TRBJ1-4; no firm D call. Trimming stripped 7 bases from V and 8 bases from J, with 8 bases between. Germline-derived CDR1 and CDR2 are MDHEN and SYDVKM. The length of the CDR3 is 11 residues. The CDR3 nucleotides read TGTGCCAGCACTTCCTGGGAAAAACTGTTTTTT. It yields the protein CASTSWEKLFF.

This clonotype was found a few times. The chain is built from TRBV7-2 and TRBJ1-4; no clear D gene. From germline, CDR1 is SGHTA and CDR2 FQGNSA. Trimming took 5 bases from V and 7 from J, leaving 17 bases between them. The CDR3 spans 15 residues. The CDR3 is CASSGRRGWGEKLFF. For the CDR3, the DNA is TGTGCCAGCAGCGGCCGAAGAGGCTGGGGTGAAAAACTGTTTTTT.

This clonotype was counted ten times or more. The V and J genes are TRBV7-2 and TRBJ1-5; the D gene is possibly TRBD1 (6 bases). The CDR3 has 17 amino acids. Trimming stripped 1 base from V and 0 bases from J, with 13 bases between. The V gene's germline CDR1 is SGHTA and CDR2 FQGNSA. The CDR3 coding sequence is TGTGCCAGCAGCTTAGTGGGGACAAGATTTAGCAATCAGCCCCAGCATTTT. This encodes CASSLVGTRFSNQPQHF.

The chain combines TRBV12-3 or TRBV12-4 with TRBJ2-7, with D uncertain. V was pared by 4 bases and J by 3 bases, with 10 bases between. CDR3 length equals 13 residues. The CDR3: CASSSSPNYEQYF. CDR3 in DNA: TGTGCCAGCAGTTCCTCCCCCAACTACGAGCAGTACTTC.

This clonotype was observed a handful of times. V is TRBV6-5 and J is TRBJ2-3; the match to TRBD2 covers 11 bases. This CDR3 region has 16 residues. V gave up 7 bases and J gave up 4 bases; unmatched junction bases: 10. Germline CDR1 MNHEY, CDR2 SVGAGI. The CDR3 sequence: CASTPTSGVMADTQYF. The CDR3 nucleotides are TGTGCCAGCACCCCGACTAGCGGGGTAATGGCAGATACGCAGTATTTT.

This clonotype was counted at least ten times. The V call is TRBV24-1, the J call TRBJ2-1; 8 nucleotides agree with TRBD2. Germline V gene sequence: CDR1 KGHDR, CDR2 SFDVKD. This CDR3 spans 16 amino acids. Trimming took 3 bases from V and 0 from J; bases not matched to a gene: 3. The CDR3 is CATSDATSVSYNEQFF. The DNA of the CDR3 is TGTGCCACCAGTGATGCGACTAGCGTCTCCTACAATGAGCAGTTCTTC.

This clonotype was detected a few times. The junction and the germline gene differ at one end; a read error may be behind it. The V gene is TRBV5-1, the J gene TRBJ2-5; D may correspond to TRBD1 or TRBD2 (5 bases each). The CDR3 spans 12 residues. CDR1 and CDR2 from the germline V gene are SGHRS and YFSETQ. As DNA, the CDR3 is TGCGCCAGCAGCCCCGAAGGGACCCCTCGCCGCTTC. As protein: CASSPEGTPRRF.

The chain is built from TRBV15 and TRBJ2-3, with D possibly being TRBD2 (6 bases). This CDR3 has 15 amino acids. The germline CDR1 and CDR2 sequences are LNHNV and YYDKDF (reference sequence). The V end was cut by 0 bases, the J end by 1 base, with 8 bases between. The CDR3 loop is CATSRDPSGTDTQYF. Written as DNA, the CDR3 is TGTGCCACCAGCAGAGATCCTAGCGGCACAGATACGCAGTATTTT.

This clonotype has ten or more counts. The chain couples TRBV12-3 or TRBV12-4 to TRBJ2-7, with 9 positions matching TRBD2. This CDR3 comprises 15 residues. V was clipped by 7 bases and J by 2 bases; unmatched bases: 9. The CDR3 sequence: CASTSQAGGPYEQYF. The CDR3 coding sequence is TGTGCCAGCACATCTCAAGCGGGGGGACCCTACGAGCAGTACTTC.

In this sample, this clonotype turned up a few times. The gene calls are TRBV23-1 and TRBJ2-2; 9 nucleotides match TRBD1. TRBV23-1 is recorded as an ORF, its role being uncertain. V shed 7 bases and J 6 bases; nucleotides not matched to a gene: 15. This CDR3 comprises 17 residues. The CDR3 loop reads CASTPIDRGERAGELFF. CDR3 sequence (DNA): TGCGCCAGCACACCAATTGACAGGGGGGAAAGGGCCGGGGAGCTGTTTTTT.

This clonotype has just a few counts. The V gene is TRBV7-3, the J gene TRBJ2-3; 7 nucleotides match TRBD2. V trimming: 2 bases; J trimming: 3 bases; junction bases outside the gene matches: 5. The length of the CDR3 is 15 residues. From germline, CDR1 is SGHTA and CDR2 FQGTGA. CDR3 DNA sequence: TGTGCCAGCAGCTTAGACAGCGGGACTACAGATACGCAGTATTTT. Protein: CASSLDSGTTDTQYF.

The V call is TRBV20-1, the J call TRBJ2-3; 8 bases line up with TRBD2. The CDR3 contains 16 residues. Losses at the gene ends were 2 bases for V and 1 base for J; bases not matched to a gene: 8. Germline assignment: CDR1 DFQATT and CDR2 SNEGSKA (reference sequence). DNA of the CDR3: TGCAGTGCTAGACCCGGGGAACTAGCGGGCACAGATACGCAGTATTTT. This gives the protein CSARPGELAGTDTQYF.

This clonotype was detected a few times. The chain joins TRBV30 to TRBJ1-1; D not resolved. The V end lost 3 bases, the J end lost 4 bases, and 12 bases lay between the germline ends. The CDR3 has 13 amino acids. In germline, CDR1 is GTSNPN, CDR2 SVGIG (reference sequence). Written as DNA, the CDR3 is TGTGCCTGGAGGAGCCAGCGATTCACTGAAGCTTTCTTT. It specifies CAWRSQRFTEAFF.

The chain employs TRBV2 and TRBJ1-1; TRBD1 aligns across 7 bases. Per germline, CDR1 SNHLY and CDR2 FYNNEI. This CDR3 spans 17 amino acids. V lost 4 bases and J lost 0; bases outside the gene matches: 11. The chain's CDR3 is CASSVNLQGDMNTEAFF. Written as DNA, the CDR3 is TGTGCCAGCAGTGTAAACCTCCAGGGGGACATGAACACTGAAGCTTTCTTT.

The chain joins TRBV14 to TRBJ2-2; D uncertain. V was shortened by 2 bases and J by 3 bases, with 7 bases between the two germline ends. Germline V CDR1 and CDR2: SGHDN, FVKESK. CDR3 length: 14 residues. The CDR3 DNA sequence: TGTGCCAGCAGCCAAATCCTCGACACCGGGGAGCTGTTTTTT. It is translated as CASSQILDTGELFF. Together with reference TRBV14 and TRBJ2-2, the CDR3 gives the full variable domain: EAGVTQFPSHSVIEKGQTVTLRCDPISGHDNLYWYRRVMGKEIKFLLHFVKESKQDESGMPNNRFLAERTGGTYSTLKVQPAELEDSGVYFCASSQILDTGELFFGEGSRLTVL.

This clonotype was counted many times. This chain joins TRBV18 and TRBJ2-1, with TRBD1 matching over 9 bases. V trimming: 6 bases; J trimming: 7 bases; junction bases outside the gene matches: 7. This CDR3 has 14 amino acids. Germline CDR1 is KGHSH and CDR2 is LQKENI. In nucleotides, the CDR3 is TGTGCCAGCTCCCGAGGGACAGGGTCAAATGAGCAGTTCTTC. Its translation: CASSRGTGSNEQFF. Drawing the rest from reference TRBV18 and TRBJ2-1, the complete variable domain is NAGVMQNPRHLVRRRGQEARLRCSPMKGHSHVYWYRQLPEEGLKFMVYLQKENIIDESGMPKERFSAEFPKEGPSILRIQQVVRGDSAAYFCASSRGTGSNEQFFGPGTRLTVL.

The chain links TRBV27 to TRBJ2-1; D perhaps matches TRBD1 (5 bases). V was pared by 2 bases and J by 2 bases, with 7 bases between. Germline V CDR1 and CDR2: MNHEY, SMNVEV (reference sequence). CDR3 size: 14 residues. The CDR3 DNA follows: TGTGCCAGCAGTTTACTAGGGGCCTACAATGAGCAGTTCTTC. This sequence encodes CASSLLGAYNEQFF.

V is TRBV7-2 and J is TRBJ2-3; 14 nucleotides agree with TRBD2. The germline gives CDR1 SGHTA, CDR2 FQGNSA. CDR3 length: 19 amino acids. The V segment lost 1 base and the J segment 5 bases; nucleotides outside the gene matches: 11. The CDR3 reads CASSLGMGTSGGHRDTQYF. In DNA form, the CDR3 reads TGTGCCAGCAGCTTAGGGATGGGGACTAGCGGGGGACACAGAGATACGCAGTATTTT.

Only a few counts were recorded for this clonotype. This chain joins TRBV4-3 and TRBJ2-3, with 7 positions matching TRBD1. There are 14 residues in the CDR3. From germline, CDR1 is LGHNA and CDR2 YSLEER. V shed 0 bases, J shed 10 bases, and the junction held 7 bases outside the gene matches. CDR3: CASSQDLPRGSQYF. The CDR3 DNA reads TGCGCCAGCAGCCAAGATCTCCCCAGGGGGTCGCAGTATTTT.